These 29 T cell receptor beta chains share one sample of origin, sequenced in a study of blood T cell repertoires in COVID-19. Some clones are missing from TCRdb's copy, which holds only in-frame ones; the method was immunoSEQ multiplex PCR. The table records some 56,000 clones, around 67% of them present only once. Sequenced sample: peripheral blood. Every receptor here comes from a woman aged 45 to 65 with active or convalescent COVID-19.

This clone was found a few times. The gene calls are TRBV30 and TRBJ1-3; TRBD1 might be the D (5 bases). The CDR3 covers 14 residues. Trimming took off 1 base at V and 7 bases at J, with 14 bases between the two ends. CDR1 is GTSNPN, CDR2 SVGIG, per germline (reference sequence). CDR3 in amino acids: CAWSGGESQNTIYF. The CDR3 nucleotides read TGTGCCTGGAGTGGGGGGGAATCTCAGAACACCATATATTTT.

This chain connects TRBV3-1 (or the pseudogene TRBV3-2) to TRBJ2-1; 8 bases are shared with TRBD2. This CDR3 is built from 15 residues. From germline, CDR1 is LGHDT and CDR2 YNNKEL (reference sequence). V shed 0 bases, J shed 12 bases, and the junction held 10 bases outside the gene matches. CDR3 sequence: CASSQEGVTLAGQFF. CDR3 nucleotides: TGTGCCAGCAGCCAAGAAGGAGTAACCCTAGCGGGGCAGTTCTTC.

The J gene is TRBJ1-4, the V gene TRBV3-1 (or the pseudogene TRBV3-2); D perhaps matches TRBD1 (5 bases). The CDR3 consists of 14 residues. Trimming pared 2 bases from V and 6 bases from J, leaving 10 bases between. CDR1 is LGHDT and CDR2 is YNNKEL in the germline V gene (reference sequence). CDR3 DNA sequence: TGTGCCAGCAGCCAAACAGTGGGGCATGAAAAACTGTTTTTT. Protein sequence: CASSQTVGHEKLFF.

The chain joins TRBV9 to TRBJ2-1, with D uncertain. V dropped 0 bases and J dropped 5 bases, with 12 bases sitting between them. CDR3 length: 15 amino acids. Per the germline V gene, CDR1 is SGDLS and CDR2 is YYNGEE. CDR3 sequence reads: CASSVGALNNNEQFF. CDR3 in DNA: TGTGCCAGCAGCGTAGGGGCCCTTAACAACAATGAGCAGTTCTTC.

This sequence joins TRBV6-1 and TRBJ1-2; D gene uncertain. Looked up from germline, CDR1 is MNHNS and CDR2 is SASEGT. V was trimmed by 3 bases and J by 2 bases, leaving 4 bases between them. The CDR3 has 12 amino acids. CDR3 sequence (DNA): TGTGCCAGCAGTGACGGGAACTATGGCTACACCTTC. Protein product: CASSDGNYGYTF.

The chain couples TRBV5-1 to TRBJ1-6, with 8 bases matching TRBD1. Germline CDR1 reads SGHRS; CDR2 reads YFSETQ. CDR3 length: 14 residues. The trim removed 5 bases at V and 7 bases at J, leaving 5 bases unmatched. This chain's CDR3 is CASSWTGPNSPLHF. The CDR3 bases are TGCGCCAGCAGTTGGACAGGGCCCAATTCACCCCTCCACTTT.

V gene TRBV19 combines with J gene TRBJ1-2, with 8 bases that match TRBD1. Trimming took 5 bases from V and 8 from J; bases not matched to a gene: 16. This CDR3 region has 16 residues. Germline CDR1 LNHDA, CDR2 SQIVND (reference sequence). The DNA of the CDR3 is TGTGCCAGTAGTCGATTTAGCGGACAGGGATCGGGCGGCTACACCTTC. Its translation: CASSRFSGQGSGGYTF.

V gene TRBV7-9 combines with J gene TRBJ2-5, with 12 bases matching TRBD2. Per germline, CDR1 SEHNR and CDR2 FQNEAQ (reference sequence). V lost 8 bases to trimming and J lost 5 bases; unmatched junction nucleotides: 9. The CDR3 spans 15 residues. The CDR3 loop reads CASVETSGGRETQYF. In DNA, the CDR3 is TGTGCCAGCGTCGAGACTAGCGGGGGAAGGGAGACCCAGTACTTC.

The rearrangement joins TRBV19 to TRBJ2-3; 11 bases align to TRBD2. V was pared by 2 bases and J by 4 bases, with 11 bases of the junction left unmatched. Germline V CDR1 and CDR2: LNHDA, SQIVND (reference sequence). The CDR3 runs 18 residues. DNA for the CDR3: TGTGCCAGTAGTATAACACAAATACTAGCGGGAGACTCAGATACGCAGTATTTT. This gives the protein CASSITQILAGDSDTQYF.

Points on this clone: One end of the junction varies from germline; a read error may be responsible. The chain uses TRBV7-3 and TRBJ2-3; 7 nucleotides line up with TRBD2. This CDR3 is built from 9 residues. Germline values: CDR1 SGHTA, CDR2 FQGTGA. The CDR3 sequence is CASSLGLNF. CDR3 sequence (DNA): TGTGCCAGCAGCTTGGGACTAAATTTT.

This clone was detected only a few times. The V call is TRBV6-5, the J call TRBJ2-7; a weak D match, TRBD2 (5 bases). Germline V gives CDR1 MNHEY, CDR2 SVGAGI. The V end was cut by 4 bases, the J end by 0 bases, with 16 bases between. There are 16 residues in the CDR3. CDR3 loop: CASSSSESGSSYEQYF. As DNA, the CDR3 is TGTGCCAGCAGTTCCAGCGAAAGCGGCAGCTCCTACGAGCAGTACTTC.

The gene calls are TRBV28 and TRBJ1-5; a weak D match, TRBD1 (5 bases). The CDR3 length is 17 residues. Deletions cut 5 bases from V and 2 bases from J, with 19 bases between. Germline V gene sequence: CDR1 MDHEN, CDR2 SYDVKM. DNA of the CDR3: TGTGCCAGCAGTCTCATGGGGACGGGGGTTGGCAATCAGCCCCAGCATTTT. This encodes CASSLMGTGVGNQPQHF.

V usage is TRBV21-1 and J usage is TRBJ1-1; whether TRBD1, the table's D call, matches the DNA was not checked. TRBV21-1 is a pseudogene segment. The CDR3 contains 12 residues. The CDR3 region is CARPQGGTEAFF. The CDR3 DNA sequence: TGTGCCAGACCCCAGGGTGGGACTGAAGCTTTCTTT.

This clone was seen a single time. The V and J genes are TRBV5-1 and TRBJ1-1, with 7 bases aligning to TRBD1. Germline V gives CDR1 SGHRS, CDR2 YFSETQ. The CDR3 consists of 13 residues. Unmatched junction bases numbered 1, after V lost 2 bases and J lost 3 bases. CDR3: CASSFTGDTEAFF. In DNA form, the CDR3 reads TGCGCCAGCAGCTTTACAGGGGACACTGAAGCTTTCTTT.

The rearrangement links TRBV7-2 to TRBJ1-2, with D uncertain. Germline-derived CDR1 and CDR2 are SGHTA and FQGNSA. Between the trimmed V and J ends, which lost 5 bases and 2 bases, there was a span of 3 bases. The CDR3 contains 11 residues. The CDR3 loop reads CASSTNYGYTF. Written as DNA, the CDR3 is TGTGCCAGCAGCACAAACTATGGCTACACCTTC.

V gene TRBV21-1 combines with J gene TRBJ2-7; the table names TRBD2, a call not compared with the DNA. TRBV21-1 constitutes a pseudogene. The CDR3 runs to 18 residues. This CDR3 reads CASPPPETAGTRDYEQYF. The CDR3 DNA reads TGTGCCAGCCCACCTCCCGAGACAGCCGGGACTAGAGACTACGAGCAGTACTTC.

The rearrangement links TRBV21-1 to TRBJ2-7; the D call TRBD1 from the table was never checked on the DNA. TRBV21-1 is shown as a pseudogene. The CDR3 is 16 amino acids. CDR3 DNA: TGTGCCAGCAGCAAAGCGAATACAGGTGACACCTACGAGCAGTACTTC. Translation gives CASSKANTGDTYEQYF.

There are a few counts of this clone. The same CDR3 arises from other DNA sequences in this sample as well. This chain connects TRBV5-6 to TRBJ1-2; D call uncertain. This CDR3 has 12 residues. Germline V gives CDR1 SGHDT, CDR2 YYEEEE. Trimming removed 4 bases from V and 3 bases from J, with 7 bases in between. CDR3 region: CASSSGDYGYTF. CDR3 in DNA: TGTGCCAGCAGCAGCGGGGACTATGGCTACACCTTC.

This clone showed up just a few times. The chain joins TRBV27 to TRBJ1-2; TRBD1 matches at 9 bases. The junction had 14 bases not matched to a gene; V was cut back by 4 bases and J by 8 bases. This CDR3 has 16 residues. Germline V CDR1 and CDR2: MNHEY, SMNVEV (reference sequence). This chain's CDR3 is CASSSSRTGGGRGYTF. The CDR3 DNA sequence: TGTGCCAGCAGTTCATCAAGAACAGGGGGCGGACGGGGCTACACCTTC.

This clone was observed a few times. The V gene is TRBV18, the J gene TRBJ2-7; 10 positions agree with TRBD2. V was pared by 0 bases and J by 4 bases, with 18 bases of the junction left unmatched. CDR1 is KGHSH, CDR2 LQKENI, per germline. This CDR3 contains 20 residues. Here the CDR3 reads CASSPPVGSRLLAGAYEQYF. CDR3 sequence (DNA): TGTGCCAGCTCACCACCGGTTGGGAGTCGTCTGCTAGCGGGAGCTTACGAGCAGTACTTC.

The chain is built from TRBV7-6 and TRBJ2-5, with 12 bases aligning to TRBD1. V trimming: 5 bases; J trimming: 5 bases; junction bases outside the gene matches: 6. The CDR3 sequence is 15 residues long. CDR1 is SGHVS, CDR2 FNYEAQ, per germline. The CDR3 loop reads CASSVGQGASETQYF. In DNA form, the CDR3 reads TGTGCCAGCAGCGTGGGACAGGGGGCTTCGGAGACCCAGTACTTC.

The chain has TRBV19 and TRBJ2-1, with D perhaps matching TRBD1 (5 bases). Germline-derived CDR1 and CDR2 are LNHDA and SQIVND (reference sequence). The CDR3 contains 13 residues. V lost 8 bases, J lost 3 bases, and 11 bases lay in between. CDR3 nucleotides: TGTGCCAGTGTTGCAGGGTACTACAATGAGCAGTTCTTC. This translates into CASVAGYYNEQFF.

The chain uses TRBV18 and TRBJ1-4; D unclear. CDR1 is KGHSH and CDR2 is LQKENI in the germline V gene. The CDR3 has 15 amino acids. The V end was cut by 1 base, the J end by 2 bases, with 8 bases between. The CDR3 DNA sequence: TGTGCCAGCTCACCACGGGCGCAGACTAATGAAAAACTGTTTTTT. Its translation is CASSPRAQTNEKLFF.

V gene TRBV20-1 combines with J gene TRBJ2-5, with D perhaps TRBD1 (6 bases). V lost 4 bases to trimming and J lost 5 bases, with 8 bases between them. Germline V gene data show CDR1 as DFQATT and CDR2 as SNEGSKA (reference sequence). The CDR3 contains 11 residues. The CDR3 bases are TGCAGTGCTATCAGGGGCGAGACCCAGTACTTC. Protein: CSAIRGETQYF.

The V call is TRBV5-1, the J call TRBJ1-1; D may be TRBD1 (5 bases). Germline CDR1 reads SGHRS; CDR2 reads YFSETQ. CDR3 length: 14 residues. V lost 2 bases and J lost 4, with 12 bases in between. This chain's CDR3 is CASSFGGEGTEAFF. The CDR3 coding sequence is TGCGCCAGCAGCTTCGGAGGGGAGGGCACTGAAGCTTTCTTT.

The J gene is TRBJ2-7, the V gene TRBV29-1; 7 bases map to TRBD2. Germline trimming cut 7 bases from V and 7 bases from J; bases unmatched to any gene: 10. The CDR3 totals 12 residues. From germline, CDR1 is SQVTM and CDR2 ANQGSEA. The CDR3 coding sequence is TGCAGCGCCCGGAGCGGGGCTGGAGAGCAGTACTTC. Translation gives CSARSGAGEQYF.

The chain links TRBV5-1 to TRBJ2-1; 11 nucleotides match TRBD1. CDR3 length: 15 residues. With V trimmed by 6 bases and J by 9 bases, 11 bases remained unmatched. Looked up from germline, CDR1 is SGHRS and CDR2 is YFSETQ. In DNA, the CDR3 is TGCGCCAGCACCCTGGACAGGGGGCGACAGGGTGAGCAGTTCTTC. This codes for CASTLDRGRQGEQFF.

V usage is TRBV10-1 and J usage is TRBJ2-2, with D possibly matching TRBD2 (6 bases). This CDR3 region has 14 residues. The germline V gene encodes CDR1 WNHNN and CDR2 SYGVQD (reference sequence). Trimming shortened V by 8 bases and J by 1 base, and 11 bases separated the two germline ends. This CDR3 reads CASRESENTGELFF. The CDR3 bases are TGCGCCAGCCGGGAGAGTGAGAACACCGGGGAGCTGTTTTTT.

The chain is built from TRBV19 and TRBJ2-1, with 8 nucleotides matching TRBD2. CDR1 and CDR2 (germline): LNHDA, SQIVND (reference sequence). The CDR3 contains 15 residues. With 5 bases clipped from V and 5 bases from J, the junction kept 8 bases outside the gene matches. The CDR3 spells CASSDWREDHNEQFF. Written as DNA, the CDR3 is TGTGCCAGTAGTGACTGGCGGGAGGACCACAATGAGCAGTTCTTC.